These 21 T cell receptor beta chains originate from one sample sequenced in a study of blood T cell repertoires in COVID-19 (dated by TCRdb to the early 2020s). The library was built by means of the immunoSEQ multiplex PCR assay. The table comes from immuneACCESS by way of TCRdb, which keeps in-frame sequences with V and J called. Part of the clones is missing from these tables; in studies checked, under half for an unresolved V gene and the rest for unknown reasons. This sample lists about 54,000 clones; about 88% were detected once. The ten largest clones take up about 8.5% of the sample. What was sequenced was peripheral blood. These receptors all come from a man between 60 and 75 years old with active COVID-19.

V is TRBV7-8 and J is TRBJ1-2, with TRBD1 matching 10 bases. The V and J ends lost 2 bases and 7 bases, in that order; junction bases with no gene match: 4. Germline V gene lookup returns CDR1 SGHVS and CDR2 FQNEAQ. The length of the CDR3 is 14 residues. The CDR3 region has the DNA TGTGCCAGCAGCTTACAAGGACAGGGGGGTGGCTACACCTTC. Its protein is CASSLQGQGGGYTF.

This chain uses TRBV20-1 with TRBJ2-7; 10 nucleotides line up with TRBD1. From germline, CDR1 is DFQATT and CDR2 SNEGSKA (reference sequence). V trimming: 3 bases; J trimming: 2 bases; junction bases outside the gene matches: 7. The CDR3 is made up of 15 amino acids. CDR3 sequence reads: CSASPGQGGTYEQYF. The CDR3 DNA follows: TGCAGTGCTAGTCCAGGACAGGGGGGAACCTACGAGCAGTACTTC.

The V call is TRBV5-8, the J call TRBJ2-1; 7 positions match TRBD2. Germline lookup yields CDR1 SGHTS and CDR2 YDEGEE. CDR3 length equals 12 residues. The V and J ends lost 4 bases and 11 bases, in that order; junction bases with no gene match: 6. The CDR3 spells CASSAGARKQFF. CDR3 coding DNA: TGTGCCAGCAGCGCGGGAGCCAGAAAGCAGTTCTTC.

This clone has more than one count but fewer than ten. The CDR3 sequence is CASSQDLAEVGQPQHF. The CDR3 bases are TGTGCCAGCAGCCAAGATCTGGCAGAGGTCGGGCAGCCCCAGCATTTT. The chain employs TRBV4-2 and TRBJ1-5; no clear D gene. Germline loops: CDR1 LGHNA, CDR2 YNFKEQ. V was cut by 0 bases and J by 7 bases, with 16 bases left in between. The CDR3 spans 16 residues.

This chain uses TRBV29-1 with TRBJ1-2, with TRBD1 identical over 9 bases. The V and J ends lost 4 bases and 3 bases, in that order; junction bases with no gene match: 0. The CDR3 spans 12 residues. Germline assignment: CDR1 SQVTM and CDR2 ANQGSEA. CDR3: CSVGQGDYGYTF. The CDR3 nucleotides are TGCAGCGTTGGACAGGGGGACTATGGCTACACCTTC. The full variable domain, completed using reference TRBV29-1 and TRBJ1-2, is SAVISQKPSRDICQRGTSLTIQCQVDSQVTMMFWYRQQPGQSLTLIATANQGSEATYESGFVIDKFPISRPNLTFSTLTVSNMSPEDSSIYLCSVGQGDYGYTFGSGTRLTVV.

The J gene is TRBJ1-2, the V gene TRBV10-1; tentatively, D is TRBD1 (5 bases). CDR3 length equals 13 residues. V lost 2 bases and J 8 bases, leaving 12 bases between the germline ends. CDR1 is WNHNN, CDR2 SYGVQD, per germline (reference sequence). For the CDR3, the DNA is TGCGCCAGCAGTGAGAAGGCAGGGTACGGCTACACCTTC. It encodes CASSEKAGYGYTF.

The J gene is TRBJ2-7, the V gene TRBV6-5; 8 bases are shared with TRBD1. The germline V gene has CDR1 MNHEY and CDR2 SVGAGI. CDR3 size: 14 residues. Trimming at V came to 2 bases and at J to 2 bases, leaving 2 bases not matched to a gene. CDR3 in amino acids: CASSYRDRPYEQYF. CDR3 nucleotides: TGTGCCAGCAGTTACAGGGACAGGCCCTACGAGCAGTACTTC.

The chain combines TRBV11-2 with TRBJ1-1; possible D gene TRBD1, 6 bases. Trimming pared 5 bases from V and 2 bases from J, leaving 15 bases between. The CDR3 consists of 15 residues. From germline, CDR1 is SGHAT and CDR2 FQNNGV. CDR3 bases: TGTGCCAGCAGCCCGATGACAGGAAGCAACACTGAAGCTTTCTTT. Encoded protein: CASSPMTGSNTEAFF. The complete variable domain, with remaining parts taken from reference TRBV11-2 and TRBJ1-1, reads EAGVAQSPRYKIIEKRQSVAFWCNPISGHATLYWYQQILGQGPKLLIQFQNNGVVDDSQLPKDRFSAERLKGVDSTLKIQPAKLEDSAVYLCASSPMTGSNTEAFFGQGTRLTVV.

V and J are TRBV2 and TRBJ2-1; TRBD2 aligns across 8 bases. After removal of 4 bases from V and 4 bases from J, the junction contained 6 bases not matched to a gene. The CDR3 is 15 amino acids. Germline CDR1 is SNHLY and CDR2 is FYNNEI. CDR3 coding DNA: TGTGCCAGCAGTGTAGCACTAGCGGTGTACAATGAGCAGTTCTTC. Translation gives CASSVALAVYNEQFF.

CDR3 DNA sequence: TGTGCCAGCAGCTTGACAGACAATGAGCAGTTCTTC. As protein: CASSLTDNEQFF. The genes are TRBV11-2 and TRBJ2-1; D may be TRBD1 (5 bases). This CDR3 is built from 12 residues. Trimming stripped 3 bases from V and 5 bases from J, with 5 bases between. CDR1 is SGHAT and CDR2 is FQNNGV in the germline V gene.

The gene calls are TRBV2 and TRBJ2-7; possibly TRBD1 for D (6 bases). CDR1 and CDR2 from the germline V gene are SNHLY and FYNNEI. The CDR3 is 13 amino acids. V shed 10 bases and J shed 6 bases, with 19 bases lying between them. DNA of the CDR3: TGTGCCACACAGGACAGCCATGAATTCGAGCAGTACTTC. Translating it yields CATQDSHEFEQYF.

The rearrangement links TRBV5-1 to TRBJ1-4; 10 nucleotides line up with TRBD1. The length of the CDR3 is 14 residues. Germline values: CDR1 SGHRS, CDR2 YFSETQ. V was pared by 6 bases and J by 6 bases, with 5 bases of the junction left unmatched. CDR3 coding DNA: TGCGCCAGCACCTCCGGGACAGGGGATGAAAAACTGTTTTTT. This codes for CASTSGTGDEKLFF.

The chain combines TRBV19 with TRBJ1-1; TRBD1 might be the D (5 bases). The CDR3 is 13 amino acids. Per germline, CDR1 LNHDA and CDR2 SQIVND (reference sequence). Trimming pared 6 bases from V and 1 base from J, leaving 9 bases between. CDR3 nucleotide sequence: TGTGCCAGTAGCCTAACAGGGAACACTGAAGCTTTCTTT. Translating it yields CASSLTGNTEAFF.

CDR3 protein: CASSQDRSTGELFF. CDR3 in DNA: TGCGCCAGCAGCCAAGATCGGTCCACCGGGGAGCTGTTTTTT. The rearrangement uses TRBV4-1 and TRBJ2-2, with D unclear. Germline V gene data show CDR1 as MGHRA and CDR2 as YSYEKL. Between the trimmed V and J ends, which lost 0 bases and 4 bases, there was a span of 6 bases. The CDR3 has 14 residues.

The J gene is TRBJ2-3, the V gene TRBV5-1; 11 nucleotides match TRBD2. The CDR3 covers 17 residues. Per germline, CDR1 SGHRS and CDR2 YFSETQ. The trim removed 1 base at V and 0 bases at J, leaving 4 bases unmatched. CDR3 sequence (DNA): TGCGCCAGCAGCTTGCCTCTAGCGGGAGGAAGCACAGATACGCAGTATTTT. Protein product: CASSLPLAGGSTDTQYF.

The CDR3 nucleotides read TGTGCCAGTAGTACTCTGACTAGCGGACCCCCGCTGGGGGCCAACGTCCTGACTTTC. Protein sequence: CASSTLTSGPPLGANVLTF. The chain links TRBV19 to TRBJ2-6, with TRBD2 matching over 9 bases. The length of the CDR3 is 19 residues. V was clipped by 4 bases and J by 4 bases; unmatched bases: 14. The germline V gene encodes CDR1 LNHDA and CDR2 SQIVND (reference sequence).

The CDR3 loop reads CASSPRPGQGATGNTIYF. CDR3 sequence (DNA): TGTGCCAGCAGCCCCCGGCCGGGACAGGGGGCGACTGGAAACACCATATATTTT. The chain employs TRBV5-6 and TRBJ1-3; TRBD1 matches 12 bases. The CDR3 covers 18 residues. Germline-derived CDR1 and CDR2 are SGHDT and YYEEEE. V trimming: 4 bases; J trimming: 2 bases; junction bases outside the gene matches: 10.

The CDR3 loop is CASSGGRLYNEQFF. DNA for the CDR3: TGTGCCAGTAGTGGTGGGAGGCTGTACAATGAGCAGTTCTTC. J is TRBJ2-1 and V is TRBV19; possible D gene TRBD2, 6 bases. Trimming shortened V by 5 bases and J by 4 bases, and 12 bases separated the two germline ends. Germline V CDR1 and CDR2: LNHDA, SQIVND (reference sequence). The length of the CDR3 is 14 residues.

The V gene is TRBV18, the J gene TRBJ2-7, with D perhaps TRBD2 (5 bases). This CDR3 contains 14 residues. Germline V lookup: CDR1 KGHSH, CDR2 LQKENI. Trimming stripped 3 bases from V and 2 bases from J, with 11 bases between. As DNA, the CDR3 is TGTGCCAGCTCACCTTATAGCGCAACCTACGAGCAGTACTTC. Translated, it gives CASSPYSATYEQYF.

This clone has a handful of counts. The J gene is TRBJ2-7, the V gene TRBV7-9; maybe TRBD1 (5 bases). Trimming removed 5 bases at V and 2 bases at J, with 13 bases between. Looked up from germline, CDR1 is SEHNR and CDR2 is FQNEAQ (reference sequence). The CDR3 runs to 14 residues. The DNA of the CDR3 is TGTGCCAGCAGCCCTGGACACGACCCCTACGAGCAGTACTTC. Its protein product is CASSPGHDPYEQYF.

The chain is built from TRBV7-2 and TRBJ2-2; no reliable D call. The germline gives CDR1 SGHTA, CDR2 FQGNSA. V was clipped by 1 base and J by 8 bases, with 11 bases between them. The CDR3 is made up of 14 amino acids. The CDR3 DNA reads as TGTGCCAGCAGCTTAGGACTTACGAAGGGGGAGCTGTTTTTT. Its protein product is CASSLGLTKGELFF.